This passage covers 10 T cell receptor beta chains from one sample sequenced in a study of blood T cell repertoires in COVID-19. Clones were read by immunoSEQ multiplex PCR, and TCRdb kept only the in-frame ones, dropping some. The repertoire holds approximately 190,000 clones, with 70% to 85% as singletons. The sequenced sample consisted of PBMCs or T cells enriched from blood (not recorded which). The receptors were gathered from a woman in her fifties or sixties with acute COVID-19.

The rearrangement uses TRBV5-5 and TRBJ1-1; D unclear. V gave up 3 bases and J gave up 3 bases, with 9 bases separating them. Germline V gene lookup returns CDR1 SGHKS and CDR2 YYEKEE (reference sequence). This CDR3 contains 13 residues. The CDR3 here is CASSSGDDTEAFF. In DNA form, the CDR3 reads TGTGCCAGCAGCTCGGGAGACGACACTGAAGCTTTCTTT. The entire variable domain, with the rest obtained from reference TRBV5-5 and TRBJ1-1, is as follows: DAGVTQSPTHLIKTRGQQVTLRCSPISGHKSVSWYQQVLGQGPQFIFQYYEKEERGRGNFPDRFSARQFPNYSSELNVNALLLGDSALYLCASSSGDDTEAFFGQGTRLTVV.

The chain uses TRBV19 and TRBJ1-1, with D maybe TRBD1 (5 bases). The germline CDR1 and CDR2 sequences are LNHDA and SQIVND (reference sequence). Trimming stripped 6 bases from V and 0 bases from J, with 17 bases between. This CDR3 region has 16 residues. CDR3 residues: CASSYGPGLMNTEAFF. CDR3 nucleotides: TGTGCCAGTAGCTATGGGCCAGGGCTCATGAACACTGAAGCTTTCTTT.

The V and J genes are TRBV29-1 and TRBJ2-6; 9 bases map to TRBD1. There are 16 residues in the CDR3. Germline lookup yields CDR1 SQVTM and CDR2 ANQGSEA. Unmatched junction bases numbered 6, after V lost 2 bases and J lost 4 bases. The CDR3 loop reads CSVEFGTGYGANVLTF. The CDR3 region has the DNA TGCAGCGTTGAATTTGGGACAGGGTACGGGGCCAACGTCCTGACTTTC.

The chain joins TRBV21-1 to TRBJ2-2; the D call TRBD1 from the table was never checked on the DNA. TRBV21-1 is assigned pseudogene status. This CDR3 spans 21 amino acids. The CDR3 region has the DNA TGTGCCAGCAGCAAAGACAAGGGGGCCCCCTCTCCACTCGCGAACACCGGGGAGCTGTTTTTT. Translating it yields CASSKDKGAPSPLANTGELFF.

The chain uses TRBV28 and TRBJ2-1; D might be TRBD2 (5 bases). The CDR3 is 12 residues long. Germline lookup yields CDR1 MDHEN and CDR2 SYDVKM. Between the trimmed V and J ends, which lost 5 bases and 12 bases, there was a span of 14 bases. The CDR3 spells CASSTLAEVQFF. The DNA for the CDR3 is TGTGCCAGCAGTACCCTAGCCGAAGTGCAGTTCTTC.

This rearrangement joins TRBV4-3 to TRBJ2-2, with TRBD2 identical over 11 bases. V gave up 5 bases and J gave up 4 bases; unmatched junction bases: 6. The CDR3 is made up of 16 amino acids. Germline V CDR1 and CDR2: LGHNA, YSLEER. CDR3 sequence (DNA): TGCGCCAGCAGCTCCGGGACTAGCGGATTCACCGGGGAGCTGTTTTTT. Residues: CASSSGTSGFTGELFF.

The chain is built from TRBV15 and TRBJ2-3; D is perhaps TRBD2 (5 bases). Germline lookup yields CDR1 LNHNV and CDR2 YYDKDF (reference sequence). The CDR3 length is 20 residues. V was shortened by 2 bases and J by 0 bases, with 24 bases between the two germline ends. The chain's CDR3 is CATSRSTQGRAFISTDTQYF. The CDR3 DNA follows: TGTGCCACCAGCAGATCCACCCAAGGGAGAGCTTTTATCAGCACAGATACGCAGTATTTT.

Here the CDR3 reads CASSLALASGRMAETQYF. The DNA for the CDR3 is TGTGCCAGCAGCTTAGCGCTGGCTAGCGGGAGAATGGCAGAGACCCAGTACTTC. The rearrangement uses TRBV7-9 and TRBJ2-5; 10 bases are a match to TRBD2. The CDR3 totals 18 residues. Germline V gene sequence: CDR1 SEHNR, CDR2 FQNEAQ (reference sequence). The J segment lost 4 bases and the V segment lost 0 bases, leaving 11 bases of the junction unmatched. The full variable domain, rest sourced from reference TRBV7-9 and TRBJ2-5, is DTGVSQNPRHKITKRGQNVTFRCDPISEHNRLYWYRQTLGQGPEFLTYFQNEAQLEKSRLLSDRFSAERPKGSFSTLEIQRTEQGDSAMYLCASSLALASGRMAETQYFGPGTRLLVL.

This clone was seen a handful of times. The chain uses TRBV12-3 or TRBV12-4 and TRBJ1-1, with TRBD1 identical over 7 bases. CDR3 length: 13 residues. The V gene end was trimmed by 6 bases and the J gene end by 6 bases; junction bases not matched to a gene: 7. The CDR3 DNA is TGTGCCAGCAGCACTGGGACAGCCTCTGAAGCTTTCTTT. Encoded protein: CASSTGTASEAFF.

The CDR3 DNA follows: TGTGCCAGCAGTTACTCGCCAGGGGACAACTATGGCTACACCTTC. This sequence encodes CASSYSPGDNYGYTF. The chain recombines TRBV6-5 with TRBJ1-2; TRBD1 might be the D (6 bases). The CDR3 loop spans 15 amino acids. Deletions cut 0 bases from V and 2 bases from J, with 10 bases between. Germline lookup yields CDR1 MNHEY and CDR2 SVGAGI.